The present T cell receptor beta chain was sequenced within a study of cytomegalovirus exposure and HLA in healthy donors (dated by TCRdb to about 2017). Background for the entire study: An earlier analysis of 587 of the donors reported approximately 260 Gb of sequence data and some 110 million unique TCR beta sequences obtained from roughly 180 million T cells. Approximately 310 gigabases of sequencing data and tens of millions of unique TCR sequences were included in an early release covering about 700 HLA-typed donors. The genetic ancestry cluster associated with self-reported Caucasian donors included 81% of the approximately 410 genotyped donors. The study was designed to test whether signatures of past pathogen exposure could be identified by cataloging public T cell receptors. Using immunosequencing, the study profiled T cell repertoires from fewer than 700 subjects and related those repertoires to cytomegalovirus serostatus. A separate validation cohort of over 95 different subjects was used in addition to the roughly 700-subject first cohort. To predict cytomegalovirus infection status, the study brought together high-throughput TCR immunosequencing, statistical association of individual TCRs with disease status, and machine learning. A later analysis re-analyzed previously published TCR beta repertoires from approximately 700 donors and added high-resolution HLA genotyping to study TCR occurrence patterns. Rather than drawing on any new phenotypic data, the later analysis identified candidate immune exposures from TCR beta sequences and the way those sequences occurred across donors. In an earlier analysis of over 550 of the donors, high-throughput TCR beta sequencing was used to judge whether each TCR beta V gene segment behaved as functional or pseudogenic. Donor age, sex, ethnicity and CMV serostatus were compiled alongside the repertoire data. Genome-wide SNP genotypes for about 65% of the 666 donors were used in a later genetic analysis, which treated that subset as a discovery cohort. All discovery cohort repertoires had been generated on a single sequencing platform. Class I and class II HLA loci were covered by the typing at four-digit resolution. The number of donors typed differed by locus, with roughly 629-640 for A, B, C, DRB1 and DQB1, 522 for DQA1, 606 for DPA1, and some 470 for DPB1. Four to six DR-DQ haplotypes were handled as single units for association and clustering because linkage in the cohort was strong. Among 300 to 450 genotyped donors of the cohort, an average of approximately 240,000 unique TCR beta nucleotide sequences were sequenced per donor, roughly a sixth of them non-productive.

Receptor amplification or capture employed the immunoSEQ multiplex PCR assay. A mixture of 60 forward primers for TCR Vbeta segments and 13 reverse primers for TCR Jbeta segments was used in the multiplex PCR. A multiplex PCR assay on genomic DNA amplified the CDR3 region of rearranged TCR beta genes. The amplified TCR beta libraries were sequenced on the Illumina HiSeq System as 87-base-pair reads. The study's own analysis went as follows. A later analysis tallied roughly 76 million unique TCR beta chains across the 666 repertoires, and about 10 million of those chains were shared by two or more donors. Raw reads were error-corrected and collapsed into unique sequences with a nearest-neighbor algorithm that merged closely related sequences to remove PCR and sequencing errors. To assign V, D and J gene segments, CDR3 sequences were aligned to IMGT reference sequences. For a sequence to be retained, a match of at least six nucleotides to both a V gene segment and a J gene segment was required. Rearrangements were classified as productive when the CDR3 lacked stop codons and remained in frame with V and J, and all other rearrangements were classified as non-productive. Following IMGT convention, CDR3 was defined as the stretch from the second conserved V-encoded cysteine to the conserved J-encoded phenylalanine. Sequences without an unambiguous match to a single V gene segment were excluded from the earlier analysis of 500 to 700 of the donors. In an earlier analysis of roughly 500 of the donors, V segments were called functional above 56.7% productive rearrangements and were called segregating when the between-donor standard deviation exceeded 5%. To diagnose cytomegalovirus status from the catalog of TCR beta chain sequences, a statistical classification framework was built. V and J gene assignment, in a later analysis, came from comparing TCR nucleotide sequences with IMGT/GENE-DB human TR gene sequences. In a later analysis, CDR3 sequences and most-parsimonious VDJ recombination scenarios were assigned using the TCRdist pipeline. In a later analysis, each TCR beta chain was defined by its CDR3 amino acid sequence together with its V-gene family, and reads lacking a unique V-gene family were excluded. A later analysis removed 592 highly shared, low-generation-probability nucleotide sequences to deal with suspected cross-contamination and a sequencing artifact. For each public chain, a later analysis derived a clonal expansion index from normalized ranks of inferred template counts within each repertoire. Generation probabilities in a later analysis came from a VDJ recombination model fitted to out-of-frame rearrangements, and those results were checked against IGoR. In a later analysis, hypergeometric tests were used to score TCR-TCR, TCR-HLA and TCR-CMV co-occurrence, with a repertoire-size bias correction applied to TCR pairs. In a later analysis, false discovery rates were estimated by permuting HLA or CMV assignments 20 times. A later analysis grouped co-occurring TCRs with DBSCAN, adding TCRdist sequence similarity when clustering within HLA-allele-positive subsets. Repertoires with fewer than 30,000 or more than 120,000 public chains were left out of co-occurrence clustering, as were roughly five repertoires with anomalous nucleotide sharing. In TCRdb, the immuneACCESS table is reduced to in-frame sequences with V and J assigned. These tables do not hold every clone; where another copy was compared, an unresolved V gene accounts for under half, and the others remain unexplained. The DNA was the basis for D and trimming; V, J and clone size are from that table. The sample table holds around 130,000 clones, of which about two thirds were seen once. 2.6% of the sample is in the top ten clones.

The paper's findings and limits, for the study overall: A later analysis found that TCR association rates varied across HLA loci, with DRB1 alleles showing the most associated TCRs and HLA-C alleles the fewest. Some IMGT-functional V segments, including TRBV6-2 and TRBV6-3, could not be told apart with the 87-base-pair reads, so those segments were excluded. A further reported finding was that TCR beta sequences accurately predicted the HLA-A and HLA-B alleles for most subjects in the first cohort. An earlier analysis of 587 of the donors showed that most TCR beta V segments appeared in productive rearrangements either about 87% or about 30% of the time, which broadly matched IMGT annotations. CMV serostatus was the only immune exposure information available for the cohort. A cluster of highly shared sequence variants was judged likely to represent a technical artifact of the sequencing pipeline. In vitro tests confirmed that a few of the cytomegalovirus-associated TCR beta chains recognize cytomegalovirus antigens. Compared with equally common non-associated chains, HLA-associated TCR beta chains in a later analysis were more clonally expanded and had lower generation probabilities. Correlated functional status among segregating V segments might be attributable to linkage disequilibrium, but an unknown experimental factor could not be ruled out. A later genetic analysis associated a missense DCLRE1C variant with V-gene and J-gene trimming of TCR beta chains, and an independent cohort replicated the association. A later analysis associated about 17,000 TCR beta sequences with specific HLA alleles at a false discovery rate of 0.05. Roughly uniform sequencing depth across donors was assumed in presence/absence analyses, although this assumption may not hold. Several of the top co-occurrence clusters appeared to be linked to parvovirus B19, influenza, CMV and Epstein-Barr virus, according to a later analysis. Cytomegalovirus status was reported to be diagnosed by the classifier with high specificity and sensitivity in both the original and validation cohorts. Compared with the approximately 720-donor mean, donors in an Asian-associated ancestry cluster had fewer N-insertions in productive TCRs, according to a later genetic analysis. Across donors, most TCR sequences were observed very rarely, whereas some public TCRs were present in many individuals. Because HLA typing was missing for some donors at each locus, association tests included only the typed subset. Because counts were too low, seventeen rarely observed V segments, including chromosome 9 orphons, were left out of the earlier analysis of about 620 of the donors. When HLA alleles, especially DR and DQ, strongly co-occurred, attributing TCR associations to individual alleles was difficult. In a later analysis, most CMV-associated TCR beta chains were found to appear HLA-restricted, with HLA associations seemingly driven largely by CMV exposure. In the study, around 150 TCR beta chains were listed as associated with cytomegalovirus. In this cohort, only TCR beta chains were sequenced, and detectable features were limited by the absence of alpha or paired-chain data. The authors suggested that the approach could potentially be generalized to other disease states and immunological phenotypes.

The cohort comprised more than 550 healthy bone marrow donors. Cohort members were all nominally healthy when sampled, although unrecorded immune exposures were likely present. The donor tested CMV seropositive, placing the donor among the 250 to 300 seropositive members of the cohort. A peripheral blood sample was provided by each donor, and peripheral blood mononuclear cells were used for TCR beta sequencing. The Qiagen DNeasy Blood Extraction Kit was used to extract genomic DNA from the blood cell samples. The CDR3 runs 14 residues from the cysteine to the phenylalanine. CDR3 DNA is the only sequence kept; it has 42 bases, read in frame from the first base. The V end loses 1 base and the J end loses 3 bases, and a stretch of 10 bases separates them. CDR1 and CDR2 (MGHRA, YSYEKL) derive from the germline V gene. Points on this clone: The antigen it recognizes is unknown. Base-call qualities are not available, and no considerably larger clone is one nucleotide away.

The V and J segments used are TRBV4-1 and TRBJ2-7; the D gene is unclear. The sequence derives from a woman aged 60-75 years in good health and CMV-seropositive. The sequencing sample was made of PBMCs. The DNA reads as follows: TGCGCCAGCAGCCAAGGGGCATCCTTCTACGAGCAGTACTTC. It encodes CASSQGASFYEQYF.